This T cell receptor beta chain was retrieved from a study of blood T cell repertoires in COVID-19. Study details: The United States, Italy and Spain provided the acute and convalescent COVID-19 samples. T cells, B-cell-depleted T cells, or PBMCs provided the cDNA or gDNA that served as material.

In the source study's methods: By means of reference gene primer amplification, nucleated cell counts were estimated. This table comes from immunoSEQ multiplex PCR, and its TCRdb copy is limited to in-frame clones, with some not included. That table is the source of V, J and clone size, and D and trimming were worked out from the DNA. The data show 250,000 or so clones, 85% to 90% seen once. V was pared by 6 bases and J by 6 bases, with 5 bases of the junction left unmatched. CDR1 is DFQATT, CDR2 SNEGSKA, per germline (reference sequence). The CDR3 contains 11 residues. Participants were aged about 18 to 90 years, lived in some 23 US areas, and enrolled virtually.

V is TRBV20-1 and J is TRBJ2-7; 7 bases match TRBD1. This clonotype originated in a woman between 25 and 40 years old with acute COVID-19. Specimen: PBMCs or T cells enriched from blood (not recorded which). The CDR3 here is CSAPTGFEQYF. CDR3 nucleotides: TGCAGTGCGCCGACAGGGTTCGAGCAGTACTTC.